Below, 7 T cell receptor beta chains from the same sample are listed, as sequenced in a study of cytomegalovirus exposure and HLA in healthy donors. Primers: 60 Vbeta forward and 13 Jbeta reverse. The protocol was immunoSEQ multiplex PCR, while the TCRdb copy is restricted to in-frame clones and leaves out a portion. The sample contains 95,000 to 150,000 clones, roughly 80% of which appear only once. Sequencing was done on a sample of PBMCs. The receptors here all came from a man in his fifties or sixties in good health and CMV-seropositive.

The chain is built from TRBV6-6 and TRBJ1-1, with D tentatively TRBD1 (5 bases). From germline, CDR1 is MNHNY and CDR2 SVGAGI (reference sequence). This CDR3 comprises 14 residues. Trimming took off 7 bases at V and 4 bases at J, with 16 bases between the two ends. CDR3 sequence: CASKRGDKGTEAFF. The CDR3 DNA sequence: TGTGCCAGCAAGCGGGGGGATAAGGGCACTGAAGCTTTCTTT.

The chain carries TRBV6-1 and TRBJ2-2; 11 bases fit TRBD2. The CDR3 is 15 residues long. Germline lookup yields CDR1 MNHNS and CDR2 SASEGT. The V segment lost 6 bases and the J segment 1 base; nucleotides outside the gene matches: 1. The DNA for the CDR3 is TGTGCCAGCAGAGGGACTAGCGGGAACACCGGGGAGCTGTTTTTT. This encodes CASRGTSGNTGELFF.

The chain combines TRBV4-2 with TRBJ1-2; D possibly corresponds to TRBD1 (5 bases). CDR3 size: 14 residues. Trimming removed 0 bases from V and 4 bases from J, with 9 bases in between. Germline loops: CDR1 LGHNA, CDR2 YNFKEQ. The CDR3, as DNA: TGTGCCAGCAGCCAAGAAGACAGCCTCTATGGCTACACCTTC. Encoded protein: CASSQEDSLYGYTF.

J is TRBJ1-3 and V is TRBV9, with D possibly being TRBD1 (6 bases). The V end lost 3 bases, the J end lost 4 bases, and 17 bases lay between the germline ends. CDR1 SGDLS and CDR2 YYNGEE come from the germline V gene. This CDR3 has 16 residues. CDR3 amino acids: CASSEVGRGSGNTIYF. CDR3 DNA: TGTGCCAGCAGCGAGGTGGGCAGGGGCTCCGGAAACACCATATATTTT.

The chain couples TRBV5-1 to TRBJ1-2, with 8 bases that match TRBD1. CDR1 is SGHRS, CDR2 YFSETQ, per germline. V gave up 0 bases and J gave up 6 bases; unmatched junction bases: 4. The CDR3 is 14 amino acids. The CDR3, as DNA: TGCGCCAGCAGCTTGGGACAGGGGTACGATGGCTACACCTTC. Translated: CASSLGQGYDGYTF.

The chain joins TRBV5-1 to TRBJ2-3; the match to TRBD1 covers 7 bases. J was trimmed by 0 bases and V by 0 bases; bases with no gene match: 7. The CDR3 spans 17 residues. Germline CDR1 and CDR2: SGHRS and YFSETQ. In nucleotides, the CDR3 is TGCGCCAGCAGCTTGGTAGGGACAGCTCCTAGCACAGATACGCAGTATTTT. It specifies CASSLVGTAPSTDTQYF.

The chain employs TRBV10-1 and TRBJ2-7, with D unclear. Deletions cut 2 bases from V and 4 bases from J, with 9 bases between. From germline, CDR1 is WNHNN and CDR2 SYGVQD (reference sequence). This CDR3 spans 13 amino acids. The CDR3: CASSESETYEQYF. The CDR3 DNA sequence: TGCGCCAGCAGTGAGAGTGAGACTTACGAGCAGTACTTC.